This T cell receptor (beta chain) was found in a study of molecular identifiers for immune sequencing clone quantification. Many counts were recorded for this clonotype. The germline V gene encodes CDR1 DFQATT and CDR2 SNEGSKA (reference sequence). Trimming at V came to 3 bases and at J to 1 base, leaving 7 bases not matched to a gene. The CDR3 length is 15 residues. In TCRdb, the PCR reads were re-called with MiXCR into one record per CDR3 protein. The repertoire holds about half a million distinct CDR3 sequences, with over 20% as singletons. The sequenced sample consisted of naive CD8+ T cells from blood, with Jurkat cell RNA spiked in. Subset given: FACS-sorted CD8+CD4-CCR7+CD45RA+ naive T cells. The chain links TRBV20-1 to TRBJ2-3, with TRBD2 matching over 7 bases. This sequence was found in a human donor in good health. Some libraries in this study had Jurkat cell RNA spiked in. CDR3 coding DNA: TGCAGTGCTAGTAGTCGCGGGAGTGGCACAGATACGCAGTATTTT. Its translation: CSASSRGSGTDTQYF.